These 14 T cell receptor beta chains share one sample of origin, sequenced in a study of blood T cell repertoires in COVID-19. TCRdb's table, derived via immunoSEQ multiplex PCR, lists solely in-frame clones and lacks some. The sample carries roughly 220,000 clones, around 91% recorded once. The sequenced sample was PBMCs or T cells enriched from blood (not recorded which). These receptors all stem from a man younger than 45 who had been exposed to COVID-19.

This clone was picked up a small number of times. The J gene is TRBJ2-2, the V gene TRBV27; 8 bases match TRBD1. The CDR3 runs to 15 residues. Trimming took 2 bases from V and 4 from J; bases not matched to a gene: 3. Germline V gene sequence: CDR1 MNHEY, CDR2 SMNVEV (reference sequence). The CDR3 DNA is TGTGCCAGCAGTTTAGGACAGGGCGTCACCGGGGAGCTGTTTTTT. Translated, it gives CASSLGQGVTGELFF.

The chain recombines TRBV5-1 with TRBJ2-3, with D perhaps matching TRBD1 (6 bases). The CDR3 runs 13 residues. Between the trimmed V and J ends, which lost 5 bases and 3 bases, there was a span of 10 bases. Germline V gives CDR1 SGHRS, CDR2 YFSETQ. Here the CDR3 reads CASRGRGTDTQYF. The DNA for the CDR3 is TGCGCCAGCAGGGGAAGGGGGACAGATACGCAGTATTTT.

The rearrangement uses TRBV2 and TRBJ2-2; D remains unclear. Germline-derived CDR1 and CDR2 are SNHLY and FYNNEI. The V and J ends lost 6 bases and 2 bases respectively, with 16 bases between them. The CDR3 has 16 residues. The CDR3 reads CASRTQANLNTGELFF. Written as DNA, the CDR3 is TGTGCCAGCAGAACTCAGGCCAACCTAAACACCGGGGAGCTGTTTTTT.

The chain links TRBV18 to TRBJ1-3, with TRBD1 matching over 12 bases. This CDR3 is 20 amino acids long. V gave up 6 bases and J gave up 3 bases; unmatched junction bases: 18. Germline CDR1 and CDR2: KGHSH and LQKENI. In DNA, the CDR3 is TGTGCCAGCTCCCCTCTACCCGGGACAGGGGGCACAAGAGGTGGAAACACCATATATTTT. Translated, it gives CASSPLPGTGGTRGGNTIYF.

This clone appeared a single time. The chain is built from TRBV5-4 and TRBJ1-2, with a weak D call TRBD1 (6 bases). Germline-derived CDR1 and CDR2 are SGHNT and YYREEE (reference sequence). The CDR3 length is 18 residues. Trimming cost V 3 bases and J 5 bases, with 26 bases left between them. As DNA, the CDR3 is TGTGCCAGCAGCTCAGGGGTACGGATGAAGACCAAGGCGTATGGCTACACCTTC. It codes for CASSSGVRMKTKAYGYTF.

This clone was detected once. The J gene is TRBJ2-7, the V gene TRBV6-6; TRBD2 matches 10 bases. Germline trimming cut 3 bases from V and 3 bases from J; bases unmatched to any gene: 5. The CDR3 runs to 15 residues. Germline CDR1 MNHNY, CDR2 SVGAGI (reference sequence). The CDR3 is CASSYSASGGYEQYF. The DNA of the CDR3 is TGTGCCAGCAGTTATTCGGCTAGCGGGGGCTACGAGCAGTACTTC.

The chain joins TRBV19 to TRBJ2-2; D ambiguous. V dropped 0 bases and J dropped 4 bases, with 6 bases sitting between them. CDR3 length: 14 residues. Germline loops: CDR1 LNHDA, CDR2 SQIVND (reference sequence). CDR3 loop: CASSIEAVTGELFF. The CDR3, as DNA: TGTGCCAGTAGTATAGAGGCGGTCACCGGGGAGCTGTTTTTT.

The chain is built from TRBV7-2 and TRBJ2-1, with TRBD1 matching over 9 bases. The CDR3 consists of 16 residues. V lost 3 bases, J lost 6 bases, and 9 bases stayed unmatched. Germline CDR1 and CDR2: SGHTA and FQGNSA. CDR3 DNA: TGTGCCAGCAGCTTGGGAGGGGACAGGGTTGTCAATGAGCAGTTCTTC. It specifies CASSLGGDRVVNEQFF. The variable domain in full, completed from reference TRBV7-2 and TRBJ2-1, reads GAGVSQSPSNKVTEKGKDVELRCDPISGHTALYWYRQSLGQGLEFLIYFQGNSAPDKSGLPSDRFSAERTGGSVSTLTIQRTQQEDSAVYLCASSLGGDRVVNEQFFGPGTRLTVL.

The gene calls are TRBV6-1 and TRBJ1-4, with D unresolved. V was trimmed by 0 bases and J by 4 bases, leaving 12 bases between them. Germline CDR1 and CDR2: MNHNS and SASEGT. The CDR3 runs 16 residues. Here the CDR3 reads CASSEAGGIGNEKLFF. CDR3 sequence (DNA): TGTGCCAGCAGTGAAGCCGGAGGTATCGGTAATGAAAAACTGTTTTTT.

The CDR3 DNA is TGTGCCAGCAGCTTTCCTCCGGACAGGGAGAACACTGAAGCTTTCTTT. Its translation is CASSFPPDRENTEAFF. This sequence joins TRBV5-5 and TRBJ1-1, with 8 nucleotides matching TRBD1. V was pared by 2 bases and J by 1 base, with 7 bases of the junction left unmatched. Germline-derived CDR1 and CDR2 are SGHKS and YYEKEE (reference sequence). This CDR3 contains 16 residues. Based on the CDR3 plus reference TRBV5-5 and TRBJ1-1, the full variable domain is DAGVTQSPTHLIKTRGQQVTLRCSPISGHKSVSWYQQVLGQGPQFIFQYYEKEERGRGNFPDRFSARQFPNYSSELNVNALLLGDSALYLCASSFPPDRENTEAFFGQGTRLTVV.

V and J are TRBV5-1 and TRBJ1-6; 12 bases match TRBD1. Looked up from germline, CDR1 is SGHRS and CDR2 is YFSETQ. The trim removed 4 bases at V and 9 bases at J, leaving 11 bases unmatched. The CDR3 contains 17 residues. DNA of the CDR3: TGCGCCAGCAGCCCCGGGACAGGGGGCCAGAGGGCTTCACCCCTCCACTTT. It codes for CASSPGTGGQRASPLHF. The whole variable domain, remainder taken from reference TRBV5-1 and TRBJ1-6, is KAGVTQTPRYLIKTRGQQVTLSCSPISGHRSVSWYQQTPGQGLQFLFEYFSETQRNKGNFPGRFSGRQFSNSRSEMNVSTLELGDSALYLCASSPGTGGQRASPLHFGNGTRLTVT.

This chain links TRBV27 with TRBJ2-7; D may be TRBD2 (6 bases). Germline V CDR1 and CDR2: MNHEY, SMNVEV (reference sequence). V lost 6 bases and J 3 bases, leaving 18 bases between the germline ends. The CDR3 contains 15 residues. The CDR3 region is CASSTRRDRSYEQYF. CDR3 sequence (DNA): TGTGCCAGCAGCACTAGGAGGGACCGGAGCTACGAGCAGTACTTC.

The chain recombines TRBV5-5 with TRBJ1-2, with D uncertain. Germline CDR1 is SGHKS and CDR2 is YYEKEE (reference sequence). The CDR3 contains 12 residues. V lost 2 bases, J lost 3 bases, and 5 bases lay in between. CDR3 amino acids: CASSFQDYGYTF. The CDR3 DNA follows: TGTGCCAGCAGCTTTCAGGACTATGGCTACACCTTC.

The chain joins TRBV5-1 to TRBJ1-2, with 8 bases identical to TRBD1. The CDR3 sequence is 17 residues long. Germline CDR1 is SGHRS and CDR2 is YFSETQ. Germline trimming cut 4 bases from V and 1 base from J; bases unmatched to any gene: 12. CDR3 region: CASSLSDRVTYNYGYTF. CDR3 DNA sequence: TGCGCCAGCAGCCTCTCGGACAGGGTGACCTATAACTATGGCTACACCTTC.